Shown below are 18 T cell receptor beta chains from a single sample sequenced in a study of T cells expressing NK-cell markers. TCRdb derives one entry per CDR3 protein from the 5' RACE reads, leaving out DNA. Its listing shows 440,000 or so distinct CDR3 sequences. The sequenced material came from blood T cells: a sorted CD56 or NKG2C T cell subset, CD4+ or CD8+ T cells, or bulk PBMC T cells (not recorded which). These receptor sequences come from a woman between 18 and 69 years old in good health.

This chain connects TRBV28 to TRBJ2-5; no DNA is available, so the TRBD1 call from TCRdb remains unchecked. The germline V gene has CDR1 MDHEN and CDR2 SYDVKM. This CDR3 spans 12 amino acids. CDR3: CASSFEAQTQYF.

This CDR3 reads CASSLERDFTDTQYF. The V and J genes are TRBV28 and TRBJ2-3; there is no DNA to check the TCRdb D call of TRBD2. Per the germline V gene, CDR1 is MDHEN and CDR2 is SYDVKM. The CDR3 totals 15 residues.

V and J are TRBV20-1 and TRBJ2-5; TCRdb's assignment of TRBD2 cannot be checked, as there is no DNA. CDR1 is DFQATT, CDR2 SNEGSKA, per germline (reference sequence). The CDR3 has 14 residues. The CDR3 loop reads CSARVTHPSNTQYF.

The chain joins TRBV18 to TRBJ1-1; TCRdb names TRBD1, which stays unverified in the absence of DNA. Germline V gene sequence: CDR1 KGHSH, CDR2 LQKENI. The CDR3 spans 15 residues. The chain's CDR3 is CASSRGGTANTEAFF.

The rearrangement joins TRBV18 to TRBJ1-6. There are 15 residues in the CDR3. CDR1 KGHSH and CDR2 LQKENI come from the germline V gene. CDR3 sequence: CASSPFAGLDSPLHF.

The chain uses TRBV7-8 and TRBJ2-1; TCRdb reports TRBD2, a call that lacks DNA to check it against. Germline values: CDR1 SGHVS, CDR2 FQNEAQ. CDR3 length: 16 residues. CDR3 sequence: CASSLEGRTRTNEQFF.

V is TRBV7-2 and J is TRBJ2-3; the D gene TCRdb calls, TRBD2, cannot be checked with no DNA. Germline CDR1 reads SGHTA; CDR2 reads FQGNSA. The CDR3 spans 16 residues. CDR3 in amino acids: CASSAGLAGFTDTQYF.

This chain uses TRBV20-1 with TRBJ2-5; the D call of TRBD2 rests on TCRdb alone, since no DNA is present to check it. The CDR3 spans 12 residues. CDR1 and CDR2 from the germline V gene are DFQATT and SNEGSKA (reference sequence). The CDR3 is CSANEGQETQYF.

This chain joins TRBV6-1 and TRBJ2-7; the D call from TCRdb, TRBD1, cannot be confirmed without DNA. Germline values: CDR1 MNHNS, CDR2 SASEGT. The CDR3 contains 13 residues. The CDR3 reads CASRDRGPYEQYF.

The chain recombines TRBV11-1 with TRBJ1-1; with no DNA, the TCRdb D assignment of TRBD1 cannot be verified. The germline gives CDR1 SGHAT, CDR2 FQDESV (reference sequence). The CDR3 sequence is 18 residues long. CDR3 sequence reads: CASSLGLGTGGINTEAFF.

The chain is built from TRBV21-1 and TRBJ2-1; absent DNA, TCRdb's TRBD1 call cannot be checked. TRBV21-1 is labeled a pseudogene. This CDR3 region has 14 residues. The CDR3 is CASSNGTFNNEQFF.

The chain's CDR3 is CSAREDRETEAFF. The rearrangement uses TRBV20-1 and TRBJ1-1; as DNA is missing, the TRBD1 call by TCRdb cannot be tested. Germline V lookup: CDR1 DFQATT, CDR2 SNEGSKA (reference sequence). CDR3 size: 13 residues.

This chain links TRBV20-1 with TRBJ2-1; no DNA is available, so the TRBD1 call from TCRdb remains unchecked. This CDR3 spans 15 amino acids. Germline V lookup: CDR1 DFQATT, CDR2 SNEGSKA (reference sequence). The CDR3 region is CSARALGGGADEQFF.

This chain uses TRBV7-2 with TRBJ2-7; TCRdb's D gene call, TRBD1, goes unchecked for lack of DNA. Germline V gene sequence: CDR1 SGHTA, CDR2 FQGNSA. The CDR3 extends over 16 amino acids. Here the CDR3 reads CASSLAGTGAPYEQYF.

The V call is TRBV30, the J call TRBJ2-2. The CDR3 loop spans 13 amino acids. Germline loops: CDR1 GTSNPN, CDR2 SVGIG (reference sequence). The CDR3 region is CAWSVVRTGELFF. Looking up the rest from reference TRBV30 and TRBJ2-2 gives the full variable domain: SQTIHQWPATLVQPVGSPLSLECTVEGTSNPNLYWYRQAAGRGLQLLFYSVGIGQISSEVPQNLSASRPQDRQFILSSKKLLLSDSGFYLCAWSVVRTGELFFGEGSRLTVL.

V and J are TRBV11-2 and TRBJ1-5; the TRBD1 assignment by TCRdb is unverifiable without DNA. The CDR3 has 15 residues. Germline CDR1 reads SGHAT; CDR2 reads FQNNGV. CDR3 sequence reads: CASSLGTVSNQPQHF.

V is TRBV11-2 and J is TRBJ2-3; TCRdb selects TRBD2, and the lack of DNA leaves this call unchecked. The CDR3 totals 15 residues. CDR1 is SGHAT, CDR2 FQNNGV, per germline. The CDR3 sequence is CASSLLAGGPDTQYF.

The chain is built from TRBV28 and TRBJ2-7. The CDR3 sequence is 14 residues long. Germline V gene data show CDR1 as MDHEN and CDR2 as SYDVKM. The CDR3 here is CASSLLRYSYEQYF.